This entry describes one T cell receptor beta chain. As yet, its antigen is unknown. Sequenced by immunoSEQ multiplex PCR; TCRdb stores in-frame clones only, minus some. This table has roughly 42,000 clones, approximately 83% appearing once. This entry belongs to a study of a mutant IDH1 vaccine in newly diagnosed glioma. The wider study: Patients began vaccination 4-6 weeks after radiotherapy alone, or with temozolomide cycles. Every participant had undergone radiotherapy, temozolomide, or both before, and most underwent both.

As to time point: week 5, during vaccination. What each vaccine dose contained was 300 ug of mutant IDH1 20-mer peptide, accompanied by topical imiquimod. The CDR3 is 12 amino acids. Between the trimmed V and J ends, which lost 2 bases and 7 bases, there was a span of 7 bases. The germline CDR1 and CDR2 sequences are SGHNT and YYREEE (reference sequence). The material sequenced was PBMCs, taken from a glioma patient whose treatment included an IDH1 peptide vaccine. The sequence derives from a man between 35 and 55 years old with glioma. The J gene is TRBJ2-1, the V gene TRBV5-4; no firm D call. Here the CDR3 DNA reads TGTGCCAGCAGCTTTTTCCAAAATGAGCAGTTCTTC. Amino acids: CASSFFQNEQFF. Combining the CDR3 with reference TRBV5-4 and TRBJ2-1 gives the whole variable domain ETGVTQSPTHLIKTRGQQVTLRCSSQSGHNTVSWYQQALGQGPQFIFQYYREEENGRGNFPPRFSGLQFPNYSSELNVNALELDDSALYLCASSFFQNEQFFGPGTRLTVL.